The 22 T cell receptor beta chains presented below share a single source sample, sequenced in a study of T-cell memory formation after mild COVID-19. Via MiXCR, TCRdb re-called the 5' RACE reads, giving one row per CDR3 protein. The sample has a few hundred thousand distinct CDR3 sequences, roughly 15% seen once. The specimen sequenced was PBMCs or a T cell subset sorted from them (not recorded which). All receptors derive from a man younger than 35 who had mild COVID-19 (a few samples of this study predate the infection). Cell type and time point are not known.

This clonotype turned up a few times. In nucleotides, the CDR3 is TGTGCCAGCAGCATGGGACTAGCGGGGGGTGCAGATACGCAGTATTTT. Residues: CASSMGLAGGADTQYF. This chain connects TRBV7-3 to TRBJ2-3; 15 bases agree with TRBD2. This CDR3 is 16 amino acids long. V gave up 5 bases and J gave up 4 bases; unmatched junction bases: 4. Germline assignment: CDR1 SGHTA and CDR2 FQGTGA.

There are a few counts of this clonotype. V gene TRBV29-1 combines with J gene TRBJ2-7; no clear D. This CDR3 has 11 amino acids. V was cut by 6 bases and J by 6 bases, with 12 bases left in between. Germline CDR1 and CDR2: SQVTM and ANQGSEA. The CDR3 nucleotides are TGCAGCGTATCCCTCTTTGGCGAGCAGTACTTC. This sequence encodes CSVSLFGEQYF.

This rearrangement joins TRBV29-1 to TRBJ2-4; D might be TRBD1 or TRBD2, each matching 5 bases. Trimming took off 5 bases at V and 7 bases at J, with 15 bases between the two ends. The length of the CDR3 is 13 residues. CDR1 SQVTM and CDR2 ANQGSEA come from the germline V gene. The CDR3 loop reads CSVRGGGLNIQYF. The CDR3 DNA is TGCAGCGTTCGGGGCGGTGGACTTAACATTCAGTACTTC. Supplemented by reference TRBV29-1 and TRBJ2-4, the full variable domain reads SAVISQKPSRDICQRGTSLTIQCQVDSQVTMMFWYRQQPGQSLTLIATANQGSEATYESGFVIDKFPISRPNLTFSTLTVSNMSPEDSSIYLCSVRGGGLNIQYFGAGTRLSVL.

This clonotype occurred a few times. The CDR3, as DNA: TGTGCCAGCAGCGTAGGAATGGGAAGTTACGAGCAGTACGTC. Residues: CASSVGMGSYEQYV. The rearrangement uses TRBV9 and TRBJ2-7; D remains unclear. Per germline, CDR1 SGDLS and CDR2 YYNGEE. The CDR3 runs 14 residues. Trimming pared 0 bases from V and 4 bases from J, leaving 11 bases between.

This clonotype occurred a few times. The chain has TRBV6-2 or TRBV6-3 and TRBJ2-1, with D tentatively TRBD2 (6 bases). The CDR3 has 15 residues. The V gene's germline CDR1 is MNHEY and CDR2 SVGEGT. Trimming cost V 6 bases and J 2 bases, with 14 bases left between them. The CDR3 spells CASSYTGGPYNEQFF. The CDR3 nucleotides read TGTGCCAGCAGCTATACCGGGGGTCCCTACAATGAGCAGTTCTTC.

The chain's CDR3 is CASSPRKGSAGELFF. In DNA form, the CDR3 reads TGTGCCAGCTCACCACGCAAAGGGTCGGCCGGGGAGCTGTTTTTT. The rearrangement uses TRBV18 and TRBJ2-2; D not certain. The ends were cut back, 1 base at V and 6 bases at J, with 12 bases in the middle. CDR1 is KGHSH, CDR2 LQKENI, per germline. CDR3 size: 15 residues.

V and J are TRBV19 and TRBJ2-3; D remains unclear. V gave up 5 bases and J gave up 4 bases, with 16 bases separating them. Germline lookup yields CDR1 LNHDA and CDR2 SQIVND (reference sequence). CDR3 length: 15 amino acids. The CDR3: CASSPYQENADTQYF. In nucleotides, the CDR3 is TGTGCCAGTAGTCCCTACCAGGAAAACGCAGATACGCAGTATTTT.

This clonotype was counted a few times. The CDR3 nucleotides read TGCGCCAGCAGCGATGCTAGCGGGGCAGTGGAGACCCAGTACTTC. Residues: CASSDASGAVETQYF. V usage is TRBV5-1 and J usage is TRBJ2-5; the match to TRBD2 covers 9 bases. V shed 4 bases, J shed 5 bases, and the junction held 9 bases outside the gene matches. This CDR3 comprises 15 residues. Germline V CDR1 and CDR2: SGHRS, YFSETQ.

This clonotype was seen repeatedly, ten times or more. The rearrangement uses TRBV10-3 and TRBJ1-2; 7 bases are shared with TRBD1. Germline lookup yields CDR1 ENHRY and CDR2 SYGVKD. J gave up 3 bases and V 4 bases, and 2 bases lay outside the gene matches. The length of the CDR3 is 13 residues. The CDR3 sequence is CAISVGQDYGYTF. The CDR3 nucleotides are TGTGCCATCAGTGTCGGACAGGACTATGGCTACACCTTC.

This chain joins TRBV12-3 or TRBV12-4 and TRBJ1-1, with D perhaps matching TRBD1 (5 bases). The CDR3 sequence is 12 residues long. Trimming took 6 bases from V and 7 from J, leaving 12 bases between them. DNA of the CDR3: TGTGCCAGCAGGGCCGGGACCGTTGAAGCTTTCTTT. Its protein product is CASRAGTVEAFF.

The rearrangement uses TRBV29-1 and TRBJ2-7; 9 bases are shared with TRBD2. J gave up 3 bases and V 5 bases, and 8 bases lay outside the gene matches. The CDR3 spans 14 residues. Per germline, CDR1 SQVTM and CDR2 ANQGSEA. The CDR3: CSVSRSGGHYEQYF. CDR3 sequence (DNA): TGCAGCGTTTCCCGCAGCGGGGGGCACTACGAGCAGTACTTC.

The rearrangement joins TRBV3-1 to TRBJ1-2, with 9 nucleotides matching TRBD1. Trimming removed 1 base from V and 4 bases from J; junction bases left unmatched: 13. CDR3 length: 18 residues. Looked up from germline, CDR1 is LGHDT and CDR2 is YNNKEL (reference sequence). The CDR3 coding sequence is TGTGCCAGCAGCCAAGGCAGTTGGGGACAGGGTTCCCTCTATGGCTACACCTTC. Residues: CASSQGSWGQGSLYGYTF.

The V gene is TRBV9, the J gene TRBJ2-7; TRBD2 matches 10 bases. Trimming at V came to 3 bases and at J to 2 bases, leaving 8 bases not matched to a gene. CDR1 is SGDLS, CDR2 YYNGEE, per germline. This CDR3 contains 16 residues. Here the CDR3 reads CASSEGSGGAAYEQYF. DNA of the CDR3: TGTGCCAGCAGCGAGGGCAGCGGGGGGGCCGCCTACGAGCAGTACTTC.

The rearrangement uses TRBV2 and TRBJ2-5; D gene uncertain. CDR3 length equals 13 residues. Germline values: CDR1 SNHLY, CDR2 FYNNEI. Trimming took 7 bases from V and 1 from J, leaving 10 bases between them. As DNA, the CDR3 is TGTGCCAGCATCCTAAATCTCCAAGAGACCCAGTACTTC. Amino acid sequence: CASILNLQETQYF.

This CDR3 is CASSFARGSRDTQYF. For the CDR3, the DNA is TGTGCCAGCAGCTTTGCTCGCGGTTCACGAGATACGCAGTATTTT. This sequence joins TRBV7-2 and TRBJ2-3; the D is unclear. Trimming removed 3 bases from V and 5 bases from J, with 15 bases in between. Germline CDR1 SGHTA, CDR2 FQGNSA. The CDR3 length is 15 residues.

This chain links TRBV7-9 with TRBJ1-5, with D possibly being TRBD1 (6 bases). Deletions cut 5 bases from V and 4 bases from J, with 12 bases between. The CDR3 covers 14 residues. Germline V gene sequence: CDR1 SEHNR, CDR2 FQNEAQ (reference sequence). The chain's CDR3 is CASSPGQINQPQHF. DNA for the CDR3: TGTGCCAGCAGCCCGGGACAAATTAATCAGCCCCAGCATTTT.

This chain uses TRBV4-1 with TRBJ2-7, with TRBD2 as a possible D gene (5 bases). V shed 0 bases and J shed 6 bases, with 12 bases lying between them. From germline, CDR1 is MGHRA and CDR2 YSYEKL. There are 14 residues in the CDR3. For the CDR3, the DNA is TGCGCCAGCAGCCAAGAAGAGGGTAATGGCGAGCAGTACGTC. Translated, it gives CASSQEEGNGEQYV.

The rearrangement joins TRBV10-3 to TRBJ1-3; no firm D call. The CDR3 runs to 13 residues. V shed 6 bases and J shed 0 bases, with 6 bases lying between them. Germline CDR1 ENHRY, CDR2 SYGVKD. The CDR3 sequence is CAIRESSGNTIYF. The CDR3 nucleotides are TGTGCCATCAGGGAGAGCTCTGGAAACACCATATATTTT.

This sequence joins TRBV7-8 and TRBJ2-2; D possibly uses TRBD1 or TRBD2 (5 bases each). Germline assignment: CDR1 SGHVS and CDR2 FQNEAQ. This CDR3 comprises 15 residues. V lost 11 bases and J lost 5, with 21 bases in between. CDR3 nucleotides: TGTGCCGCCGAGGGGTTGGCTGGCGGGACCGGGGAGCTGTTTTTT. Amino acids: CAAEGLAGGTGELFF.

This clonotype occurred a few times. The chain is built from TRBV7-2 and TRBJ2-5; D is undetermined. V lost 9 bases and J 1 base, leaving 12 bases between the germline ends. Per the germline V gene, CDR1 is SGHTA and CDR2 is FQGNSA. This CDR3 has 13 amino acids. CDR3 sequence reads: CASRGRTQETQYF. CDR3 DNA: TGTGCCAGTCGAGGACGGACCCAAGAGACCCAGTACTTC.

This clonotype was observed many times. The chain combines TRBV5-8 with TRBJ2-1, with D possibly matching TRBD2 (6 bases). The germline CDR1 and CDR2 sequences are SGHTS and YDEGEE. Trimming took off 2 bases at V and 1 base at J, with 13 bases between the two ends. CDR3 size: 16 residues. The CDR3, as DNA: TGTGCCAGCAGCTTTTTCCGGGGGAATTCCTACAATGAGCAGTTCTTC. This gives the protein CASSFFRGNSYNEQFF.

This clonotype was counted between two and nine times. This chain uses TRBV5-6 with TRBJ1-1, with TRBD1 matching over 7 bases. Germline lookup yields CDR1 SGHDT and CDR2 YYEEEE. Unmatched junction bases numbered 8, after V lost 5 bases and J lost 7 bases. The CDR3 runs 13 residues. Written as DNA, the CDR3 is TGTGCCAGCAGTTTAAGACAGGGAGTTGAAGCTTTCTTT. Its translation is CASSLRQGVEAFF. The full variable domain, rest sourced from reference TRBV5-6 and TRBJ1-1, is DAGVTQSPTHLIKTRGQQVTLRCSPKSGHDTVSWYQQALGQGPQFIFQYYEEEERQRGNFPDRFSGHQFPNYSSELNVNALLLGDSALYLCASSLRQGVEAFFGQGTRLTVV.